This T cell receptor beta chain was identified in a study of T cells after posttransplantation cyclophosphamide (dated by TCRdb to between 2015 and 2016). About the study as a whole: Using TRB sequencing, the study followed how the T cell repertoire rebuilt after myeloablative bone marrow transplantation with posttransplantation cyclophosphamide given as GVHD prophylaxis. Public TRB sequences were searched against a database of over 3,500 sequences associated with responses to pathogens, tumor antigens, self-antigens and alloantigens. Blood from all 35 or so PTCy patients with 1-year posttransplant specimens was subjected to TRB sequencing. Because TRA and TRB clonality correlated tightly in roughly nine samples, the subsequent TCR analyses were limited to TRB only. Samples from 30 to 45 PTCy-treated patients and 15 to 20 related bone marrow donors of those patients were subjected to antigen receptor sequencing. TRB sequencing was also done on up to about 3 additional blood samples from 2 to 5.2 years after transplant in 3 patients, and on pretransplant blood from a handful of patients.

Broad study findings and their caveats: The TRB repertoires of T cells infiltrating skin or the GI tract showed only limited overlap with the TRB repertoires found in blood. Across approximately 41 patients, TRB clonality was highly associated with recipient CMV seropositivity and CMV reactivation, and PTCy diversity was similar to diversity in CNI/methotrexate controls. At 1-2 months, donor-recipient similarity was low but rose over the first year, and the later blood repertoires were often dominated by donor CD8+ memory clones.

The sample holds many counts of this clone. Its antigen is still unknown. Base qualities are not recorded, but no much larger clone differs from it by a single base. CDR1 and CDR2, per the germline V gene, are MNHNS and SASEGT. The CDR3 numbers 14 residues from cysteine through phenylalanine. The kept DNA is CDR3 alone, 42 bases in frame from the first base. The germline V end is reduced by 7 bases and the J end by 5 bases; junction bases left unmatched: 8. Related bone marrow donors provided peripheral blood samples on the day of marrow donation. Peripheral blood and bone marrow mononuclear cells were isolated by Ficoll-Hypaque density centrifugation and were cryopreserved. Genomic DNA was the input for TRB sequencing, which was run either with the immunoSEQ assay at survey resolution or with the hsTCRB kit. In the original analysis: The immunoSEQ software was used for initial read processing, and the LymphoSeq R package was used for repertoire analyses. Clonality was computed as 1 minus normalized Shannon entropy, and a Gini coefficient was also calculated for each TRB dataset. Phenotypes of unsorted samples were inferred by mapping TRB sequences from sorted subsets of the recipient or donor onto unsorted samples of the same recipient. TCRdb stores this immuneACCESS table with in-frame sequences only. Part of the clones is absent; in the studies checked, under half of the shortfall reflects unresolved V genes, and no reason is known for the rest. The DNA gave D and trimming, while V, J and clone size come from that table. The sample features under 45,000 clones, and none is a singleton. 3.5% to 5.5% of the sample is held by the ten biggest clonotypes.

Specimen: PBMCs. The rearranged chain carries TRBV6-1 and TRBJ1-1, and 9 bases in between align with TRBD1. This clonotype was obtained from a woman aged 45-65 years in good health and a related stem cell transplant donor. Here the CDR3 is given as CASNPTGGRTEAFF. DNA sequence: TGTGCCAGCAATCCAACAGGGGGCCGGACTGAAGCTTTCTTT.